This T cell receptor beta chain was obtained from a study of blood T cell repertoires in COVID-19. Background on the study: Sites across the United States, Italy and Spain contributed samples from acute and convalescent COVID-19. T cells, B-cell-depleted T cells, or PBMCs provided the cDNA or gDNA that served as material.

Authors' analysis steps: Reference gene primer amplification gave nucleated cell count estimates. The table came from immunoSEQ multiplex PCR; TCRdb's copy has only in-frame clones and leaves some out. V, J and clone size were drawn from that table, and D and trimming were deduced from the DNA. Among 23,000 or so clones listed, approximately 85% were seen once. In germline, CDR1 is SGHRS, CDR2 YFSETQ. Between the trimmed V and J ends, which lost 4 bases and 3 bases, there was a span of 13 bases. This CDR3 region has 15 residues. The sequence came from a human donor with active COVID-19. The donor label of this sample is uncertain. Sequenced: peripheral blood. The chain is built from TRBV5-1 and TRBJ2-2; weak D call: TRBD2 (6 bases). The CDR3: CASSPGDRDTGELFF. CDR3 DNA: TGCGCCAGCAGCCCGGGAGATAGGGACACCGGGGAGCTGTTTTTT.